This TCR beta chain came from a study of T cell responses to AZD1222 COVID-19 vaccine. The data were produced by immunoSEQ multiplex PCR, yet TCRdb's version contains in-frame clones alone and is incomplete. The data contain more than 55,000 clones, 89% of them singletons. Unmatched junction bases numbered 1, after V lost 8 bases and J lost 1 base. Germline CDR1 and CDR2: MDHEN and SYDVKM. This CDR3 spans 14 amino acids. This clone was counted once. This specimen consisted of peripheral blood, obtained 28 days after the second AZD1222 dose. This sequence originates from an adult who received the AZD1222 COVID-19 vaccine. The V gene is TRBV28, the J gene TRBJ2-5, with 13 bases identical to TRBD2. CDR3 amino acids: CASGLAGAQETQYF. The CDR3 DNA sequence: TGTGCCAGCGGACTAGCGGGGGCCCAAGAGACCCAGTACTTC.